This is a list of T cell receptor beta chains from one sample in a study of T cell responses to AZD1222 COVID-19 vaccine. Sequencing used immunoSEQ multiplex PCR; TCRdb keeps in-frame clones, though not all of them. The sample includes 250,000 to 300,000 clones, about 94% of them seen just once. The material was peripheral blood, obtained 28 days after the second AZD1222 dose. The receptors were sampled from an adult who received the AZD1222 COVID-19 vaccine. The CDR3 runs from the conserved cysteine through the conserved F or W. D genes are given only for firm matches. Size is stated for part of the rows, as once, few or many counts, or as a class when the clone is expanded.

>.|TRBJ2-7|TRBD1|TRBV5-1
CASSLGTGGFYEQYF
TGCGCCAGCAGCTTAGGGACAGGGGGATTCTACGAGCAGTACTTC
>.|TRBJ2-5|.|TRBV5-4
CASSWLDQETQYF
TGTGCCAGCAGCTGGTTGGATCAAGAGACCCAGTACTTC
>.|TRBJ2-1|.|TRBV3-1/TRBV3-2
CASTETFQGGNEQFF
TGTGCCAGCACCGAAACGTTTCAAGGAGGAAATGAGCAGTTCTTC
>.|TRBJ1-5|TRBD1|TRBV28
CASSLGTGDRGQPQHF
TGTGCCAGCAGTTTAGGGACCGGGGACAGGGGGCAGCCCCAGCATTTT
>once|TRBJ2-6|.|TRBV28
CASIRGWYRGGIGANVLTF
TGTGCCAGCATCCGAGGCTGGTACAGGGGAGGGATTGGGGCCAACGTCCTGACTTTC
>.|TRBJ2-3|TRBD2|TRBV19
CATSGLSTDTQYF
TGTGCCACCTCGGGACTAAGCACAGATACGCAGTATTTT
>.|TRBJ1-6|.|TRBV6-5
CASSTPGSPLHF
TGTGCCAGCAGTACCCCGGGGTCACCCCTCCACTTT
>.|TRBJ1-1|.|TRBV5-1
CASSLRGRNTEAFF
TGCGCCAGCAGCCTCCGAGGGAGGAACACTGAAGCTTTCTTT
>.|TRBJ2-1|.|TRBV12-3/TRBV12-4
CASSLGNEQFF
TGTGCCAGCAGTTTGGGGAATGAGCAGTTCTTC
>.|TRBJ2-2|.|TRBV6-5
CASRRAASSTGELFF
TGTGCCAGCAGACGGGCTGCTTCGAGCACCGGGGAGCTGTTTTTT
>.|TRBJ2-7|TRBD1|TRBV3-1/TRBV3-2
CASSPRDRSYEQYF
TGTGCCAGCAGTCCCCGGGACAGGTCCTACGAGCAGTACTTC
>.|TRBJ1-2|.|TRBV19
CASTLYGWTDGYTF
TGTGCCAGTACTCTCTATGGGTGGACGGATGGCTACACCTTC
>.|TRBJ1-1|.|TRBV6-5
CASRLHSTDTEAFF
TGTGCCAGCAGGCTTCACAGTACTGACACTGAAGCTTTCTTT
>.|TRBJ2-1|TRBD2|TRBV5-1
CASSLETSGINEQFF
TGCGCCAGCAGCTTGGAGACTAGCGGGATCAATGAGCAGTTCTTC
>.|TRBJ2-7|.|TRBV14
CASSLTDLEQYF
TGTGCCAGCAGCCTGACGGACCTGGAGCAGTACTTC
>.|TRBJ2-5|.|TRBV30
CAWSGGTSETQYF
TGTGCCTGGAGTGGGGGGACTTCAGAGACCCAGTACTTC
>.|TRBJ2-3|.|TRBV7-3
CASSLSGGPTDTQYF
TGTGCCAGCAGCCTAAGTGGGGGCCCCACAGATACGCAGTATTTT
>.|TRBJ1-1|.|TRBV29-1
CSVEETTNTEAFF
TGCAGCGTTGAAGAAACGACGAACACTGAAGCTTTCTTT
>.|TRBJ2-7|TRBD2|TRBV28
CASSPPGGSEQYF
TGTGCCAGCAGTCCTCCGGGAGGAAGCGAGCAGTACTTC
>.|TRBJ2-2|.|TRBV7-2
CASSLGVLGELFF
TGTGCCAGCAGCTTAGGGGTGCTCGGGGAGCTGTTTTTT
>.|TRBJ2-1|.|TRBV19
CASSIEPSSGNEQFF
TGTGCCAGTAGTATTGAACCCTCCAGCGGAAATGAGCAGTTCTTC
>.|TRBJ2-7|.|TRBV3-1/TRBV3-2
CASSLPRQGIYEQYF
TGTGCCAGCAGCCTGCCCCGGCAGGGGATCTACGAGCAGTACTTC
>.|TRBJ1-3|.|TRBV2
CASSESGSGNTIYF
TGTGCCAGCAGTGAATCAGGTTCCGGAAACACCATATATTTT
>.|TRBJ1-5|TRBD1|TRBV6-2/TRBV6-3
CASSHAGQPSNQPQHF
TGTGCCAGCAGTCACGCGGGACAGCCTAGCAATCAGCCCCAGCATTTT
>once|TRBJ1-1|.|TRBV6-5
CASRGAARNTEAFF
TGTGCCAGCAGAGGGGCCGCGCGTAACACTGAAGCTTTCTTT
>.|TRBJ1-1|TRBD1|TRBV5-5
CASSLDRARTLNTEAFF
TGTGCCAGCAGTCTCGACAGGGCGCGGACCTTGAACACTGAAGCTTTCTTT
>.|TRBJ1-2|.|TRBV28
CASMISRALVGYTF
TGTGCCAGCATGATTTCTCGAGCCCTGGTGGGCTACACCTTC
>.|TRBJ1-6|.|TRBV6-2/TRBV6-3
CASSGLWNSPLHF
TGTGCCAGCAGTGGCCTATGGAATTCACCCCTCCACTTT
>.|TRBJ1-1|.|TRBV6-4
CASRVDHNTEAFF
TGTGCCAGCCGGGTGGATCACAACACTGAAGCTTTCTTT
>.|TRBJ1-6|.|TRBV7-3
CASSLSGNSNSPLHF
TGTGCCAGCAGCTTAAGCGGGAACAGTAATTCACCCCTCCACTTT